This T cell receptor (beta chain) is drawn from a study of shared clonotypes between healthy human individuals. Each of the donors was a healthy adult who was HIV-negative and had not had a recent acute infection or vaccination. Germline values: CDR1 SGHTA, CDR2 FQGTGA. This CDR3 spans 17 amino acids. V lost 3 bases and J 2 bases, leaving 16 bases between the germline ends. Each unsorted PBMC replicate got 300 ng genomic DNA, approximately 29,000 genomes. Here immunoSEQ multiplex PCR was the method, and the copy in TCRdb shows in-frame clones only, minus some. The sample lists fewer than 550,000 clones; over 75% were seen once.

The J gene is TRBJ2-2, the V gene TRBV7-3; D is possibly TRBD1 or TRBD2 (5 bases each). Sequencing was done on a sample of PBMCs. The sequence was collected from a woman aged 40 to 50 in good health. Some clones in this sample may be carry-over from other donors' samples. The CDR3 DNA reads as TGTGCCAGCAGCTTTTCGTCTGGGGGACCTAACACCGGGGAGCTGTTTTTT. This sequence encodes CASSFSSGGPNTGELFF.